Each of the 3 T cell receptor beta chains below was sequenced from the same sample in a study of shared clonotypes between healthy human individuals. Some clones are missing from TCRdb's copy, which holds only in-frame ones; the method was immunoSEQ multiplex PCR. The sample contains some 660,000 clones, 73% of which appear only once. The sequencing input was memory CD4+ T cells sorted from blood. Stated subset: CD45RA-negative fraction. The receptors stem from a woman aged 30 to 39 in good health.

This chain connects TRBV13 to TRBJ1-1, with TRBD1 as a possible D gene (5 bases). Trimming shortened V by 4 bases and J by 6 bases, and 21 bases separated the two germline ends. Germline assignment: CDR1 PRHDT and CDR2 FYEKMQ (reference sequence). This CDR3 has 16 amino acids. This CDR3 is CASSYTRGGRIAEAFF. In DNA, the CDR3 is TGTGCCAGCAGCTACACCCGGGGGGGGAGAATCGCTGAAGCTTTCTTT.

Worth noting for this clone: A read error may produce the germline difference seen at one junction end. V and J are TRBV19 and TRBJ2-1; tentative D call: TRBD2 (5 bases). Germline CDR1 reads LNHDA; CDR2 reads SQIVND (reference sequence). The CDR3 is 14 residues long. The CDR3 reads CANSIGLSYNEQFF. For the CDR3, the DNA is TGTGCCAATAGTATAGGACTTAGCTACAATGAGCAGTTCTTC. The full variable domain, with the rest looked up from reference TRBV19 and TRBJ2-1, is DGGITQSPKYLFRKEGQNVTLSCEQNLNHDAMYWYRQDPGQGLRLIYYSQIVNDFQKGDIAEGYSVSREKKESFPLTVTSAQKNPTAFYLCANSIGLSYNEQFFGPGTRLTVL.

The chain joins TRBV7-7 to TRBJ1-2; D remains unclear. V gave up 6 bases and J gave up 10 bases, with 15 bases separating them. The CDR3 is 12 residues long. CDR1 and CDR2 from the germline V gene are SSHAT and FNYEAQ (reference sequence). CDR3 protein: CASRGSEVHYTF. The CDR3 bases are TGTGCCAGCAGGGGAAGCGAGGTTCACTACACCTTC. The full variable domain, with the rest looked up from reference TRBV7-7 and TRBJ1-2, is GAGVSQSPRYKVTKRGQDVTLRCDPISSHATLYWYQQALGQGPEFLTYFNYEAQPDKSGLPSDRFSAERPEGSISTLTIQRTEQRDSAMYRCASRGSEVHYTFGSGTRLTVV.